The rows below give T cell receptor beta chains drawn from one sample of a study of blood T cells in healthy people across ages. TCRdb analysed the 5' RACE reads with MiXCR anew, one entry per CDR3 protein. The data show around 900,000 distinct CDR3 sequences, roughly 51% seen once. Sequences were obtained from blood. These receptors all stem from a woman aged 60 to 75 in good health. CDR3s include the opening cysteine and the closing phenylalanine or tryptophan. A D gene is named only where the DNA matches it firmly. The size entry is marked missing in some rows and otherwise reads once, few, many or a size class.

J gene	D gene	CDR3 length	clone size	V gene	CDR3 DNA	CDR3 protein
TRBJ2-5	TRBD1	17	.	TRBV4-1	TGCGCCAGCAGCCAAGATTGGGACAGCCTACCTTTTGAGACCCAGTACTTC	CASSQDWDSLPFETQYF
TRBJ2-7	.	15	.	TRBV20-1	TGCAGTGCGCCGCTTTGGGAGCGTGGCTACAATGAGCAGTACTTC	CSAPLWERGYNEQYF
TRBJ1-4	.	14	few	TRBV7-2	TGTGCCAGCTCGTGGACAGTAACTAATGAAAAACTGTTTTTT	CASSWTVTNEKLFF
TRBJ1-4	.	15	few	TRBV4-3	TGCGCCAGCAGCCCTCGGGCCCGGAATAATGAAAAACTGTTTTTT	CASSPRARNNEKLFF
TRBJ1-2	TRBD1	16	few	TRBV7-6	TGTGCCAGCAGCCCCTTTCAGACAGGGGGGGAGAATGGCTACACCTTC	CASSPFQTGGENGYTF
TRBJ2-3	.	15	.	TRBV27	TGTGCCAGCAGTCTGAGGGGTATAAGCACAGATACGCAGTATTTT	CASSLRGISTDTQYF
TRBJ2-5	TRBD2	14	few	TRBV6-5	TGTGCCAGCAGTTTCCTTACGGGAGGAGAGACCCAGTACTTC	CASSFLTGGETQYF
TRBJ1-2	.	12	.	TRBV28	TGTGCCAGCAACGGGCAGCTCGATGGCTACACCTTC	CASNGQLDGYTF
TRBJ2-1	.	12	few	TRBV20-1	TGCAGTGCTAGCGGGAGTTGGAATGAGCAGTTCTTC	CSASGSWNEQFF
TRBJ2-3	TRBD1	12	.	TRBV29-1	TGCAGCGGCGGACAGGGCACAGATACGCAGTATTTT	CSGGQGTDTQYF
TRBJ2-5	TRBD2	15	.	TRBV6-5	TGTGCCAGCAGCCCAACTAGCGGGATCCAGGAGACCCAGTACTTC	CASSPTSGIQETQYF
TRBJ1-1	.	15	.	TRBV10-3	TGTGCCATCAGTGAGAGTGTAGGGTTCGACACTGAAGCTTTCTTT	CAISESVGFDTEAFF
TRBJ2-1	TRBD1	16	few	TRBV4-1	TGCGCCAGCAGCCAACTTGACAGGGTGGGTCCCAATGAGCAGTTCTTC	CASSQLDRVGPNEQFF
TRBJ2-3	.	15	once	TRBV9	TGTGCCAGCAGCGCACGAAGAAGAGAAGGGGATACGCGGTATTTT	CASSARRREGDTRYF
TRBJ1-1	.	15	.	TRBV29-1	TGCAGCGTTCGGGTATGGGCAGGGATGAACACTGAAGCTTTCTTT	CSVRVWAGMNTEAFF
TRBJ1-1	TRBD1	14	few	TRBV25-1	TGTGCCAGCAGTGCCTCAGGGGGCTTCACTGAAGCTTTCTTT	CASSASGGFTEAFF
TRBJ2-1	TRBD1	13	few	TRBV3-1	TGTGCCAGCAGCCAGGGACAGTACAATGAGCAGTTCTTC	CASSQGQYNEQFF
TRBJ2-7	TRBD1	15	few	TRBV29-1	TGCAGCGTTGAAGTTCTGAACAGGGGGGTCTACGAGCAGTACTTC	CSVEVLNRGVYEQYF
TRBJ2-7	TRBD2	16	few	TRBV7-2	TGTGCCAGCAGCTTGGGTAGCGGGAGTCAGTACTACGAGCAGTACTTC	CASSLGSGSQYYEQYF
TRBJ2-2	.	15	.	TRBV28	TGTGCCAGCAAGCGCGGACTGATGAACACCGGGGAGCTGTTTTTT	CASKRGLMNTGELFF
TRBJ2-7	.	13	.	TRBV5-1	TGCGCCAGCAGCTCGTGGACAGAAGACGAGCAGTACTTC	CASSSWTEDEQYF
TRBJ2-7	TRBD2	13	.	TRBV12-3/TRBV12-4	TGTGCCAGCAGTGGTAGCGGGCCTTACGAGCAGTACTTC	CASSGSGPYEQYF
TRBJ2-5	.	16	few	TRBV6-2/TRBV6-3	TGTGCCAGCAGCTGGGGAGCCGGGAAATCCCAAGAGACCCAGTACTTC	CASSWGAGKSQETQYF
TRBJ2-5	.	14	.	TRBV28	TGTGCCAGCACCCCCTTCCGGACTGGCGAGACCCAGTACTTC	CASTPFRTGETQYF
TRBJ2-7	TRBD2	14	.	TRBV14	TGTGCCAGCAGCCAAGCGGGAGGCGGGTACGAGCAGTACTTC	CASSQAGGGYEQYF
TRBJ2-3	.	15	.	TRBV12-3/TRBV12-4	TGTGCCAGCAGTTTGGAGGGGGAGAGCACAGATACGCAGTATTTT	CASSLEGESTDTQYF
TRBJ2-1	.	12	.	TRBV29-1	TGCAGCGTTGAAGATCTTGGGGGTGAGCAGTTCTTC	CSVEDLGGEQFF
TRBJ2-3	.	13	few	TRBV3-1	TGTGCCAGCAGCCAAGATCTCGGGAATACGCAGTATTTT	CASSQDLGNTQYF